The clone carrying this TCR beta chain was counted between two and nine times. The data are from a study of T cells in Graves' hyperthyroidism and ophthalmopathy. RNA transcripts yielded amplified TCR beta CDR3 regions. When the TCR CDR3 underwent first-round RT-PCR, the HTBI primer set was used. TCRdb processed the multiplex PCR reads anew with MiXCR; each CDR3 protein has one entry. The data show 600,000 or so distinct CDR3 sequences, with about 15% seen just once and around 13% held by the top ten. V lost 2 bases and J 7 bases, leaving 10 bases between the germline ends. The CDR3 totals 13 residues. Germline V lookup: CDR1 SGHDT, CDR2 YYEEEE.

Sequencing was carried out using blood. This chain joins TRBV5-6 and TRBJ2-1; no firm D call. This receptor was taken from a woman aged 45-65 years with Graves' ophthalmopathy. The CDR3, as DNA: TGTGCCAGCAGCTTTCCGCTAGTGAATGAGCAGTTCTTC. It is translated as CASSFPLVNEQFF.